This T cell receptor beta chain was documented in a study of CD8 T cells in ankylosing spondylitis. Germline lookup yields CDR1 LNHNV and CDR2 YYDKDF (reference sequence). The CDR3 length is 15 residues. Trimming shortened V by 4 bases and J by 0 bases, and 12 bases separated the two germline ends. Findings and caveats of the study: Prior work had noted some motif variants in reactive arthritis blood and synovial fluid. Blood from ankylosing spondylitis patients appeared to carry a characteristic roughly 8-variant TCR beta motif.

This clonotype was seen at least ten times. Antigen: not known. As the method for making TCR beta libraries, quantitative 5'-RACE with molecular barcodes was used. MiXCR, run by TCRdb on the 5' RACE reads, gives a single entry per CDR3 protein. Of about 220,000 distinct CDR3 sequences listed, around 19% are singletons. The genes are TRBV15 and TRBJ1-2, with no clear D. The specimen was blood, either unsorted or a sorted T cell fraction (not recorded which). The sequence derives from a male donor with ankylosing spondylitis. CDR3 in DNA: TGTGCCACCAGCAATCTCAGTTCACCTAACTATGGCTACACCTTC. Its translation: CATSNLSSPNYGYTF.